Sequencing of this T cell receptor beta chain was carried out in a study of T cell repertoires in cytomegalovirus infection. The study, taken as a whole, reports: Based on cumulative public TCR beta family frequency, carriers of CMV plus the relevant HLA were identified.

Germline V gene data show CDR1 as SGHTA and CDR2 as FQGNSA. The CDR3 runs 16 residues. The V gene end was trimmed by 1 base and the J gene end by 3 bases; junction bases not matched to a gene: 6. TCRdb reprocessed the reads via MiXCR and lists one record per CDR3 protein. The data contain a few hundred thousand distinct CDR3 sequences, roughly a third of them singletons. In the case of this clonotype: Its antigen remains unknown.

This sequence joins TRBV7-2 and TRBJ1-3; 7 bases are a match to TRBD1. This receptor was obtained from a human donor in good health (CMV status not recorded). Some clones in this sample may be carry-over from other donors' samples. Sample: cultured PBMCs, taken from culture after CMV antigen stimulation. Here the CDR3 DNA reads TGTGCCAGCAGCTTAGTGGGGACAGAACTTGGAAACACCATATATTTT. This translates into CASSLVGTELGNTIYF. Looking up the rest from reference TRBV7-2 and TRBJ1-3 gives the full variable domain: GAGVSQSPSNKVTEKGKDVELRCDPISGHTALYWYRQSLGQGLEFLIYFQGNSAPDKSGLPSDRFSAERTGGSVSTLTIQRTQQEDSAVYLCASSLVGTELGNTIYFGEGSWLTVV.